This T cell receptor (beta chain) was documented in a study of blood T cell repertoires in COVID-19. Across the study: Researchers got acute and convalescent COVID-19 samples from the United States, Italy and Spain.

The repertoire was sequenced with immunoSEQ multiplex PCR; TCRdb's copy has only in-frame clones and lacks some. The data hold about 82,000 clones, with roughly three quarters observed a single time. Germline loops: CDR1 MGHRA, CDR2 YSYEKL. This CDR3 spans 13 amino acids. Trimming left V 7 bases short and J 8 bases short, with 14 bases between. This receptor was identified in a man aged 55 to 69 with COVID-19, enrolled during active disease. This chain joins TRBV4-1 and TRBJ1-4, with a tentative D call TRBD1 (6 bases). The source material was peripheral blood. The CDR3 DNA reads as TGCGCCAGCACCCTGACGGGGGGCGAAAAACTGTTTTTT. Protein sequence: CASTLTGGEKLFF.